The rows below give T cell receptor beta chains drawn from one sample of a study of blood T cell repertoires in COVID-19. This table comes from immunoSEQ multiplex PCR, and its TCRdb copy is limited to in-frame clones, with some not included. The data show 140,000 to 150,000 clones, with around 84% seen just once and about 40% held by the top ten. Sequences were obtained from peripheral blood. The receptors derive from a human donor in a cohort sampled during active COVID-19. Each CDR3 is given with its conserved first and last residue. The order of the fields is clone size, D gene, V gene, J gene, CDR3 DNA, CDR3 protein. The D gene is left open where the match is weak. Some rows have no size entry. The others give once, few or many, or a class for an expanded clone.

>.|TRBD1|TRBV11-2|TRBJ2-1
TGTGCCAGCAGCCCCTCAATAACTCGGACAGGGGGGTCCTACAATGAGCAGTTCTTC
CASSPSITRTGGSYNEQFF
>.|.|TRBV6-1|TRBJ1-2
TGTGCCAGCAGTGAGACGGGGAACTATGGCTACACCTTC
CASSETGNYGYTF
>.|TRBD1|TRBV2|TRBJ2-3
TGTGCCAGCAAGAGGGACAGGGATACGCAGTATTTT
CASKRDRDTQYF
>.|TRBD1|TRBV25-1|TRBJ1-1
TGTGCCAGCAGTGATACAGGGGGCTGGGCGGCTGAAGCTTTCTTT
CASSDTGGWAAEAFF
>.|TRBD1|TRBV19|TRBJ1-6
TGTGCCAGTAGGAACAGGGGGGGAAATTCACCCCTCCACTTT
CASRNRGGNSPLHF
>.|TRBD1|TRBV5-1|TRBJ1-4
TGCGCCAGCAGCCCGGACAGGGGGGAAGAAAAACTGTTTTTT
CASSPDRGEEKLFF
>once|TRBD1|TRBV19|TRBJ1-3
TGTGCCAGCAACAGGGGTAGGACGAATTCCGGAAACACCATATATTTT
CASNRGRTNSGNTIYF
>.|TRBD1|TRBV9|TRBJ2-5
TGTGCCAGCAGCGTAGGGGGACAGCAAGAGACCCAGTACTTC
CASSVGGQQETQYF
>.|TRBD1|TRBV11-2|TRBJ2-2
TGTGCCAGCAGCGCTCGGGACAGGGTGACCGGGGAGCTGTTTTTT
CASSARDRVTGELFF
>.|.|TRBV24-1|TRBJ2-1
TGTGCCTCGAGCACCTACAATGAGCAGTTCTTC
CASSTYNEQFF